The clone carrying this T cell receptor beta chain turned up a few times. Its target is not known. The sample is drawn from a study of cytomegalovirus exposure and HLA in healthy donors. Study in general: In terms of ancestry, the Caucasian-associated cluster contained about four fifths of the approximately 400 genotyped donors.

The V end lost 4 bases, the J end lost 3 bases, and 10 bases lay between the germline ends. The CDR3 is 14 amino acids. Germline lookup yields CDR1 MGHRA and CDR2 YSYEKL. Study-level findings and limits: A later analysis showed TCR association rates differing by HLA locus, peaking at DRB1 and lowest at HLA-C. A list of around 150 TCR beta chains associated with cytomegalovirus was given.

Both 60 Vbeta primers and 13 Jbeta primers went into the PCR. Sequencing used immunoSEQ multiplex PCR; TCRdb keeps in-frame clones, though not all of them. The sample lists some 90,000 clones, about 66% seen once, with around 5.6% in the top ten. Sample: PBMCs. This TCR derives from a boy aged 10-17 years in good health and CMV-seropositive. The chain joins TRBV4-1 to TRBJ1-5; D remains unclear. CDR3 DNA sequence: TGCGCCAGCAGCCTGAACAGTTTCAATCAGCCCCAGCATTTT. Its protein product is CASSLNSFNQPQHF.